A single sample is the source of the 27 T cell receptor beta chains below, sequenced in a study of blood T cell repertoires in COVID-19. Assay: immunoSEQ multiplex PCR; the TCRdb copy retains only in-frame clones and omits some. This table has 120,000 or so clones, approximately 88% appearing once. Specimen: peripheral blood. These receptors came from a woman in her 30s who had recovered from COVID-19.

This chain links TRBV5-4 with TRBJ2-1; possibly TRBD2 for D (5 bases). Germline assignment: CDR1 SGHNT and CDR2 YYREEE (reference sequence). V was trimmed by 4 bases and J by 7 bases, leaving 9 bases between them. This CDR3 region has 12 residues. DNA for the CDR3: TGTGCCAGCAGCCATACTAGTAATGAGCAGTTCTTC. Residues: CASSHTSNEQFF.

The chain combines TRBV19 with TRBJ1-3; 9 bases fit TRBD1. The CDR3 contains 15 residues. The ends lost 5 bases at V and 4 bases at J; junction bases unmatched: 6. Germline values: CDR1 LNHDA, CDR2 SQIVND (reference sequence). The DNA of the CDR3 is TGTGCCAGTAGTGTTGACAGGGGGTTCGGAAACACCATATATTTT. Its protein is CASSVDRGFGNTIYF. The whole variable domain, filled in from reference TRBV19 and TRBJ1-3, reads DGGITQSPKYLFRKEGQNVTLSCEQNLNHDAMYWYRQDPGQGLRLIYYSQIVNDFQKGDIAEGYSVSREKKESFPLTVTSAQKNPTAFYLCASSVDRGFGNTIYFGEGSWLTVV.

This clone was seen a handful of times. The CDR3 DNA reads TGCGCCAGCAGCTCGGAGAGACCTAGTTATGGCTACACCTTC. Encoded protein: CASSSERPSYGYTF. The chain is built from TRBV5-1 and TRBJ1-2; D remains ambiguous. Trimming removed 3 bases from V and 5 bases from J, with 14 bases in between. There are 14 residues in the CDR3. The germline V gene has CDR1 SGHRS and CDR2 YFSETQ.

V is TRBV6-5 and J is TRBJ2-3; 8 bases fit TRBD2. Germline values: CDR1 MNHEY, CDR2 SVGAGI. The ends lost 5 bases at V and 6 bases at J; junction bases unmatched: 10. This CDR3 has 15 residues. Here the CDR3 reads CASSSLAGGLDTQYF. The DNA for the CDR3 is TGTGCCAGCAGTAGTCTAGCGGGCGGGCTCGATACGCAGTATTTT.

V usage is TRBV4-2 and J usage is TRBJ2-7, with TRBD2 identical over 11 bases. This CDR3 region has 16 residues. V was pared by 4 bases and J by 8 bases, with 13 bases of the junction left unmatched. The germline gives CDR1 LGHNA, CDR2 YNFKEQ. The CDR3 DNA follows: TGTGCCAGCAGCCCAACCCCCGGGACTAGCGGAAAAAAGCAGTACTTC. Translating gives CASSPTPGTSGKKQYF.

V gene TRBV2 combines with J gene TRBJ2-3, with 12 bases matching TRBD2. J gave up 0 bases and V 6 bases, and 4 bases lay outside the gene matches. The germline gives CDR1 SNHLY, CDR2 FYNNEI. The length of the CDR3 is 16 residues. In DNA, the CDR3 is TGTGCCAGCAGGCGGACTAGCGGGAAGAGCACAGATACGCAGTATTTT. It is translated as CASRRTSGKSTDTQYF.

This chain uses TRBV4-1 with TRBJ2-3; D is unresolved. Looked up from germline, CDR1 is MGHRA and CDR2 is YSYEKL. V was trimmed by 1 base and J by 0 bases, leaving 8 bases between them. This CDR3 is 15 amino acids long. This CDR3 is CASSQVAVSTDTQYF. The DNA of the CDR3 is TGCGCCAGCAGCCAAGTGGCGGTAAGCACAGATACGCAGTATTTT.

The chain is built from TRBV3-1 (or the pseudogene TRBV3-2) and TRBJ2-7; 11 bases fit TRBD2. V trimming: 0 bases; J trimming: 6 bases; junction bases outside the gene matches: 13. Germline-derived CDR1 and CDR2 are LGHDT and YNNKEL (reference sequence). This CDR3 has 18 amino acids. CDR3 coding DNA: TGTGCCAGCAGCCAAGATCCATTGTCAACTAGCGGGAGCTTCGAGCAGTACTTC. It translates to CASSQDPLSTSGSFEQYF.

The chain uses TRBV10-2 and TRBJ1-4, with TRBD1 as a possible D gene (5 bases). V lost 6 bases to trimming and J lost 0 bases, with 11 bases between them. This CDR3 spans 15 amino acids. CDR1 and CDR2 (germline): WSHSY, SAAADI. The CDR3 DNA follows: TGCGCCAGCAGAGACGACAGCGCAACTAATGAAAAACTGTTTTTT. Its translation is CASRDDSATNEKLFF.

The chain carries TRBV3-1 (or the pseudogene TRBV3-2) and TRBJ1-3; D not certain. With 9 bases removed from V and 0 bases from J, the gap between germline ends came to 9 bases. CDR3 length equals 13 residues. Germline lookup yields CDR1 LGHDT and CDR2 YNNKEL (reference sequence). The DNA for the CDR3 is TGTGCCAGTACCGGGAGCTCTGGAAACACCATATATTTT. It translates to CASTGSSGNTIYF.

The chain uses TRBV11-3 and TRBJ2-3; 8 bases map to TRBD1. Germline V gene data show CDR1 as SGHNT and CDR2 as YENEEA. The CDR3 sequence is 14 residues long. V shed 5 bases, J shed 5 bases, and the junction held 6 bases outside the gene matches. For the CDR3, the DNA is TGTGCCAGCAGCCCGGGACAGGTACAAGATACGCAGTATTTT. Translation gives CASSPGQVQDTQYF.

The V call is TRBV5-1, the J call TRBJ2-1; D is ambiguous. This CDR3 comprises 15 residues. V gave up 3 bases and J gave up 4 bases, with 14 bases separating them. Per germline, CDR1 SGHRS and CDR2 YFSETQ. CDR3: CASSSTPVRYNEQFF. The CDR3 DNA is TGCGCCAGCAGCTCGACTCCCGTAAGATACAATGAGCAGTTCTTC.

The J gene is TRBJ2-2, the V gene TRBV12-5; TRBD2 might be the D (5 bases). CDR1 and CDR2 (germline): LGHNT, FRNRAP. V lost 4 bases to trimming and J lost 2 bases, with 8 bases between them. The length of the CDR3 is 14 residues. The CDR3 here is CASGSGINTGELFF. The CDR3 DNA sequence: TGTGCTAGTGGTTCCGGGATAAACACCGGGGAGCTGTTTTTT.

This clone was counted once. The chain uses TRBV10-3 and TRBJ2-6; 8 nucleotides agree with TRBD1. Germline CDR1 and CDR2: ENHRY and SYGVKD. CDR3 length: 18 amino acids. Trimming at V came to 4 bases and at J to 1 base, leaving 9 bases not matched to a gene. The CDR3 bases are TGTGCCATCAGTGGTTCCGGGACAGGCCCGTCTGGGGCCAACGTCCTGACTTTC. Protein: CAISGSGTGPSGANVLTF.

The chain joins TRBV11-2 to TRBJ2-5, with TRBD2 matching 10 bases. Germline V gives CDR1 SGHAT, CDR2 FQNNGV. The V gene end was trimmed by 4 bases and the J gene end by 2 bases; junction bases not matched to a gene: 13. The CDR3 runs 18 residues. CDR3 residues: CASSSQNSGGWEQETQYF. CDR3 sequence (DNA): TGTGCCAGCAGCTCCCAGAATAGCGGGGGGTGGGAACAAGAGACCCAGTACTTC.

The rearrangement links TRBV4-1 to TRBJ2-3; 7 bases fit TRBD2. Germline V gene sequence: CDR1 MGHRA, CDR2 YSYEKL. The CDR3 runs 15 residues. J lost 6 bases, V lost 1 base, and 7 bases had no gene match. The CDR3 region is CASSQVERGTDTQYF. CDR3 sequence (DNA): TGCGCCAGCAGCCAAGTCGAGCGGGGAACGGATACGCAGTATTTT.

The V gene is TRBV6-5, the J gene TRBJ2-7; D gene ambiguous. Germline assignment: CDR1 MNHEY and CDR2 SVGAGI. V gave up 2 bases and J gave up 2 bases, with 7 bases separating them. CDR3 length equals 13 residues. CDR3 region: CASSYQETYEQYF. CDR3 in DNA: TGTGCCAGCAGTTACCAGGAAACCTACGAGCAGTACTTC.

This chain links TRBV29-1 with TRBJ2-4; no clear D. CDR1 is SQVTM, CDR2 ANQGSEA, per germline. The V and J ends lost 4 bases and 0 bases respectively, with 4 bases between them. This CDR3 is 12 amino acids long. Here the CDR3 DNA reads TGCAGCGTTGCCTTAGCCAAAAACATTCAGTACTTC. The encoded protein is CSVALAKNIQYF.

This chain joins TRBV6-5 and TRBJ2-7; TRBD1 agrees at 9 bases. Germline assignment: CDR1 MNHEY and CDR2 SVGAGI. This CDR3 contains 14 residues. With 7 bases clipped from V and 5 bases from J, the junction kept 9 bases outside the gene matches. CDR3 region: CASTPRDRVDEQYF. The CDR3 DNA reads TGTGCCAGCACCCCCCGGGACAGGGTCGACGAGCAGTACTTC.

CDR3 sequence (DNA): TGTGCCAGCAGGGTGGGGGGATCGGGCACCGGGGAGCTGTTTTTT. It encodes CASRVGGSGTGELFF. The genes are TRBV27 and TRBJ2-2; D is perhaps TRBD2 (6 bases). Trimming cost V 6 bases and J 4 bases, with 15 bases left between them. Germline CDR1 MNHEY, CDR2 SMNVEV (reference sequence). The CDR3 sequence is 15 residues long.

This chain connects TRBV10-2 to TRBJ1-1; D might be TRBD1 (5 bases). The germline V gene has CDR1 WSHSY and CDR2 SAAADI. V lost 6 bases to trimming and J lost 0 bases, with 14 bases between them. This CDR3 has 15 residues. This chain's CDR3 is CASRDTRSMNTEAFF. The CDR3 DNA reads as TGCGCCAGCAGGGACACCAGGTCCATGAACACTGAAGCTTTCTTT.

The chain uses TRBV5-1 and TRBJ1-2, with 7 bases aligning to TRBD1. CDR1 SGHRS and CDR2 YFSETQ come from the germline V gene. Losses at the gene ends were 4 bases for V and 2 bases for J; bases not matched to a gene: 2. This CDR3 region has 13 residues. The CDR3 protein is CASSPGQNYGYTF. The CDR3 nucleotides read TGCGCCAGCAGCCCGGGACAGAACTATGGCTACACCTTC.

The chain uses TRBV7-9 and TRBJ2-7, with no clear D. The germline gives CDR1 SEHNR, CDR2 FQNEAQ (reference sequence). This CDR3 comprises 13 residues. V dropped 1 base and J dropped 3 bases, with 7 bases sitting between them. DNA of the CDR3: TGTGCCAGCAGCTTAGGGCTAGACTACGAGCAGTACTTC. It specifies CASSLGLDYEQYF.

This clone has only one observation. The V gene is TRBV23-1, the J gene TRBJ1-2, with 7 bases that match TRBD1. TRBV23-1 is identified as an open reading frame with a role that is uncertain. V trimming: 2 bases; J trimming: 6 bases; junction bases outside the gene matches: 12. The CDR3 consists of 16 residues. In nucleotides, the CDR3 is TGCGCCAGCAGTCAACCCGAAGGGACAGAGGACGATGGCTACACCTTC. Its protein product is CASSQPEGTEDDGYTF.

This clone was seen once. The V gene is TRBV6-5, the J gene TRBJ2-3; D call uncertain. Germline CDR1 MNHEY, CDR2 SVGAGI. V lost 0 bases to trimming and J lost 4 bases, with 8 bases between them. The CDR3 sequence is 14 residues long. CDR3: CASSYSTYPDTQYF. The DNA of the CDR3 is TGTGCCAGCAGTTACTCTACCTACCCAGATACGCAGTATTTT.

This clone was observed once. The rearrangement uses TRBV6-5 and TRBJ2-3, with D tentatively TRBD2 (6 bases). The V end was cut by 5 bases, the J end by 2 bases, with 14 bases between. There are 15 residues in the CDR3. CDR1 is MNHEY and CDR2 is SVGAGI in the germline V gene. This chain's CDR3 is CASSNRDFITDTQYF. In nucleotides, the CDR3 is TGTGCCAGCAGTAACCGGGACTTTATCACAGATACGCAGTATTTT.

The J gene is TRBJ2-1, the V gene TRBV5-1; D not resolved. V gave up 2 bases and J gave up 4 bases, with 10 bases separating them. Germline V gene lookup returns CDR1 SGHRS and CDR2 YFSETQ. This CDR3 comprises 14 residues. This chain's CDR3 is CASSLPELYNEQFF. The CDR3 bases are TGCGCCAGCAGCTTACCTGAGTTATACAATGAGCAGTTCTTC.